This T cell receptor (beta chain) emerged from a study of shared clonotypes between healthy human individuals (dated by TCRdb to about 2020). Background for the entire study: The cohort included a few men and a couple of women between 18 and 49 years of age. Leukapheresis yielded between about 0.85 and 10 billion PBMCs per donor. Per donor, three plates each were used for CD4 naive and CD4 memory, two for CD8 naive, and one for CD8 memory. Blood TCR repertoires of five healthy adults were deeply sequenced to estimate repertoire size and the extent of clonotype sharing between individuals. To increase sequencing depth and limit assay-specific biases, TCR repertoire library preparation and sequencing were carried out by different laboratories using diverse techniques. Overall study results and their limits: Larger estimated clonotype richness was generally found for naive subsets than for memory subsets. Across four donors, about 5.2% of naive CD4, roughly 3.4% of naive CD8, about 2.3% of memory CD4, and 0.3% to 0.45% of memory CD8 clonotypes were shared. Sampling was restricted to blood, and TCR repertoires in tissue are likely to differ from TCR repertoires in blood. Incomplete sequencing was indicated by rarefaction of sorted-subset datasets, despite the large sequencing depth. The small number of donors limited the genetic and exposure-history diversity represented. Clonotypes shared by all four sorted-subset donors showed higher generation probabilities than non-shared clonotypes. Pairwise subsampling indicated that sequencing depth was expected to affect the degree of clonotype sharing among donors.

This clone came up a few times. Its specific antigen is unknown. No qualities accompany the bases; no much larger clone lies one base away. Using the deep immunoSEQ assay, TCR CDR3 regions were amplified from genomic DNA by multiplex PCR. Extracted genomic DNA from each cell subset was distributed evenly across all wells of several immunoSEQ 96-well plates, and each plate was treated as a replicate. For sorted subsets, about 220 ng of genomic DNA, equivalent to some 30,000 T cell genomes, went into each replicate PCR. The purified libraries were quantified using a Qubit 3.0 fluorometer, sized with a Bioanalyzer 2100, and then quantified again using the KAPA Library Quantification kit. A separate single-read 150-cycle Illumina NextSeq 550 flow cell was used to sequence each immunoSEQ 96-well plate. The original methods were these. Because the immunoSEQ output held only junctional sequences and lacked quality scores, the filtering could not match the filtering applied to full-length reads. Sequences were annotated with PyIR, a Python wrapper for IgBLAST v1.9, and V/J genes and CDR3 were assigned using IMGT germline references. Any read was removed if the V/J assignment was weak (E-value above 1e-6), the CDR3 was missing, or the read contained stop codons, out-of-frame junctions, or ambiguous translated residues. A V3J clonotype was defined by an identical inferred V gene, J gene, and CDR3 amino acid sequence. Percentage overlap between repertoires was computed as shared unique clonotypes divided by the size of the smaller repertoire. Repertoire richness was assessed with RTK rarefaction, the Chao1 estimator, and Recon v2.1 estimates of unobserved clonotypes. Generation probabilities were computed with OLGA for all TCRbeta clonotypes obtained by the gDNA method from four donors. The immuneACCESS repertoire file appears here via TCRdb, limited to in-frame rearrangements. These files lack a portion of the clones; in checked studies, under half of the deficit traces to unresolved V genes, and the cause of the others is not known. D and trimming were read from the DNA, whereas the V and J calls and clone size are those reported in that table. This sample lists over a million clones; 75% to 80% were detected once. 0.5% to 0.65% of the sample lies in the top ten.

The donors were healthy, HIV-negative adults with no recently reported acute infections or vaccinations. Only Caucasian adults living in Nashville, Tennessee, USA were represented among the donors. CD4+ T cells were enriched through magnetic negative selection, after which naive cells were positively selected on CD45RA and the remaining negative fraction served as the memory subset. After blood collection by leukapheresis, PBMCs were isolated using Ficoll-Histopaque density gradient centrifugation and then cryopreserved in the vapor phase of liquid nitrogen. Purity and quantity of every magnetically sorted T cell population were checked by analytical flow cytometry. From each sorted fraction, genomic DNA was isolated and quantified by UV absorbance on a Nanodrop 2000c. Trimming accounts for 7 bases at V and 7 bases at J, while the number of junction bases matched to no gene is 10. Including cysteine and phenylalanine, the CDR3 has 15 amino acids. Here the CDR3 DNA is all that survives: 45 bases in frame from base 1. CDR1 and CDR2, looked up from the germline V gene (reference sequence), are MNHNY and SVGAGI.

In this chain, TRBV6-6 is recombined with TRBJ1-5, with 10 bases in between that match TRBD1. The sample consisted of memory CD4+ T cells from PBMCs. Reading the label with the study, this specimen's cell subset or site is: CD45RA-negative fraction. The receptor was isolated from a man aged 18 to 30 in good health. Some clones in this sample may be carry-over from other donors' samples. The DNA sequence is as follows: TGTGCCAGCAATAGAGGGACAGGGGCAGGGCAGCCCCAGCATTTT. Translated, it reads CASNRGTGAGQPQHF.